The clone carrying this TCR beta chain was recorded only once. This sample is drawn from a study of blood T cell repertoires in COVID-19. The protocol was immunoSEQ multiplex PCR, while the TCRdb copy is restricted to in-frame clones and leaves out a portion. The profile shows about 180,000 clones, around 87% of them singletons. The sequenced material came from peripheral blood. This clonotype was obtained from a woman in her twenties or thirties with active or convalescent COVID-19.

The CDR3 spells CASSGRDSASGNTIYF. The CDR3 DNA follows: TGTGCCAGCTCGGGCAGGGACAGTGCCTCTGGAAACACCATATATTTT. The V gene is TRBV18, the J gene TRBJ1-3; 7 nucleotides align to TRBD1. Germline CDR1 and CDR2: KGHSH and LQKENI. Unmatched junction bases numbered 8, after V lost 6 bases and J lost 0 bases. The CDR3 spans 16 residues.